This passage covers 9 T cell receptor beta chains from one sample sequenced in a study of cytomegalovirus exposure and HLA in healthy donors. Some clones are missing from TCRdb's copy, which holds only in-frame ones; the method was immunoSEQ multiplex PCR. Here the sample spans roughly 67,000 clones, about 91% being singletons. The material sequenced was PBMCs. These receptor sequences come from a man aged 18 to 35 in good health and CMV-seronegative.

The chain combines TRBV5-1 with TRBJ2-7; 8 bases are shared with TRBD1. The germline gives CDR1 SGHRS, CDR2 YFSETQ. Trimming cost V 2 bases and J 3 bases; bases outside gene matches: 1. The CDR3 sequence is 13 residues long. CDR3 in DNA: TGCGCCAGCAGCTTAGGGACAGGCTACGAGCAGTACTTC. This encodes CASSLGTGYEQYF. Complete variable domain (other parts from reference TRBV5-1 and TRBJ2-7): KAGVTQTPRYLIKTRGQQVTLSCSPISGHRSVSWYQQTPGQGLQFLFEYFSETQRNKGNFPGRFSGRQFSNSRSEMNVSTLELGDSALYLCASSLGTGYEQYFGPGTRLTVT.

The CDR3 bases are TGCGCCAGCAGCCAAGCCTGGACTAGCGGGAGGGCCCTCGTTAGTGAGCAGTTCTTC. As protein: CASSQAWTSGRALVSEQFF. This rearrangement joins TRBV4-3 to TRBJ2-1, with 15 bases matching TRBD2. This CDR3 is built from 19 residues. Germline-derived CDR1 and CDR2 are LGHNA and YSLEER. Germline trimming cut 1 base from V and 9 bases from J; bases unmatched to any gene: 13.

J is TRBJ2-2 and V is TRBV28, with a possible D match to TRBD2 (6 bases). Trimming removed 6 bases from V and 5 bases from J, with 16 bases in between. CDR3 length equals 15 residues. Germline CDR1 MDHEN, CDR2 SYDVKM. DNA of the CDR3: TGTGCCAGCAGAGAGGTAGCGGTTGGGACCGGGGAGCTGTTTTTT. Encoded protein: CASREVAVGTGELFF.

This clone was seen a single time. V gene TRBV2 combines with J gene TRBJ2-3; TRBD2 aligns across 7 bases. The V gene's germline CDR1 is SNHLY and CDR2 FYNNEI. Losses at the gene ends were 6 bases for V and 10 bases for J; bases not matched to a gene: 10. The CDR3 has 13 residues. The CDR3 DNA follows: TGTGCCAGCAGGGCGAGGCGGGAGTCTCCGCAGTATTTT. This encodes CASRARRESPQYF.

This chain links TRBV15 with TRBJ2-5; 7 bases match TRBD2. The CDR3 is made up of 12 amino acids. Unmatched junction bases numbered 4, after V lost 8 bases and J lost 4 bases. Germline V gives CDR1 LNHNV, CDR2 YYDKDF (reference sequence). The chain's CDR3 is CATGLGRETQYF. The CDR3 DNA reads as TGTGCCACCGGACTAGGCCGAGAGACCCAGTACTTC.

The J gene is TRBJ2-7, the V gene TRBV6-5; D is unresolved. V lost 0 bases and J 1 base, leaving 7 bases between the germline ends. CDR3 size: 14 residues. Germline V lookup: CDR1 MNHEY, CDR2 SVGAGI. CDR3 DNA: TGTGCCAGCAGTTACTCGCCAGGATCCTACGAGCAGTACTTC. Its protein product is CASSYSPGSYEQYF.

The chain joins TRBV27 to TRBJ2-7; TRBD1 agrees at 7 bases. CDR1 and CDR2 (germline): MNHEY, SMNVEV (reference sequence). V lost 3 bases, J lost 5 bases, and 10 bases stayed unmatched. The CDR3 is made up of 15 amino acids. The CDR3 reads CASSFSSDRAHEQYF. CDR3 coding DNA: TGTGCCAGCAGTTTCTCCTCTGACAGGGCCCACGAGCAGTACTTC.

J is TRBJ2-4 and V is TRBV6-1, with 12 bases lining up with TRBD1. The V and J ends lost 6 bases and 8 bases, in that order; junction bases with no gene match: 8. The V gene's germline CDR1 is MNHNS and CDR2 SASEGT. The CDR3 length is 15 residues. The CDR3 nucleotides are TGTGCCAGCAGGCCCGGGACAGGGGGCGCGGACATTCAGTACTTC. It encodes CASRPGTGGADIQYF.

This chain connects TRBV6-1 to TRBJ1-1; TRBD1 matches 12 bases. The V segment lost 6 bases and the J segment 6 bases; nucleotides outside the gene matches: 5. The CDR3 contains 14 residues. From germline, CDR1 is MNHNS and CDR2 SASEGT. The CDR3 loop is CASREGQGASEAFF. In DNA, the CDR3 is TGTGCCAGCAGGGAGGGACAGGGGGCGTCTGAAGCTTTCTTT.